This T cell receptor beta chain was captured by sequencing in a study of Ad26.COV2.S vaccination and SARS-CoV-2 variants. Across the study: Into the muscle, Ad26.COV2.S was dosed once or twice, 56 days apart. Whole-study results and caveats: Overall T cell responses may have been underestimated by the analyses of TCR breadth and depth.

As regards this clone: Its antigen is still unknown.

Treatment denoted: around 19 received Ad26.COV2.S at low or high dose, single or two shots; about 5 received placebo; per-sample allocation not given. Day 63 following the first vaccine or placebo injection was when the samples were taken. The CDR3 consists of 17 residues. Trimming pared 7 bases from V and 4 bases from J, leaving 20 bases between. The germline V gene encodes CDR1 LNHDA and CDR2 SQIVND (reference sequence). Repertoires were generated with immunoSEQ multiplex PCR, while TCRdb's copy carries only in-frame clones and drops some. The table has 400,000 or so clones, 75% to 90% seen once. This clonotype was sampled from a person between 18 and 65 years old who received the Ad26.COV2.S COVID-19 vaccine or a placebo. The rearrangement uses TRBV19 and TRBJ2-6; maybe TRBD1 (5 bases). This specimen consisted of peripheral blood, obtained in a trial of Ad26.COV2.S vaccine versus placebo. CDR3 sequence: CASNLLGQGSGANVLTF. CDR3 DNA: TGTGCCAGTAACCTCCTGGGTCAGGGTTCAGGGGCCAACGTCCTGACTTTC. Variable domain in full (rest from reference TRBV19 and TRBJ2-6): DGGITQSPKYLFRKEGQNVTLSCEQNLNHDAMYWYRQDPGQGLRLIYYSQIVNDFQKGDIAEGYSVSREKKESFPLTVTSAQKNPTAFYLCASNLLGQGSGANVLTFGAGSRLTVL.